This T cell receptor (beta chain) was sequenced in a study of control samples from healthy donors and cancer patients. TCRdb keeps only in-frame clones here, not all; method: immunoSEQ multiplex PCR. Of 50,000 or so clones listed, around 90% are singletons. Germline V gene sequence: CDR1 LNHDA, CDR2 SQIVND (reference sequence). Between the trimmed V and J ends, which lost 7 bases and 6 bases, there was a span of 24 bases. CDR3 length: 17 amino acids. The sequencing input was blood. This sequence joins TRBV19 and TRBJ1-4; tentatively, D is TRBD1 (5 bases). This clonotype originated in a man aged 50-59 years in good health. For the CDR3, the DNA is TGTGCCAGTACTCGCAACCACATCGGGGCCTGGGATGAAAAACTGTTTTTT. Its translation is CASTRNHIGAWDEKLFF.